This T cell receptor beta chain was recovered during a study of PD-1 blockade in classical Hodgkin lymphoma (dated by TCRdb to about 2020). A note on the overall study: Nivolumab dosing was 3 mg/kg intravenously every 2 weeks, continuing until either disease progression or unacceptable toxicity. The study used CyTOF and TCR beta sequencing to define a peripheral blood immune signature of response to PD-1 blockade in classical Hodgkin lymphoma. Overall study results and their limits: A significant rise by C4D1 was seen in CD4+ but not CD8+ TCR diversity (p=0.0027 vs p=0.16), with the rise being most apparent in complete responders (p=0.02). The study was restricted to a single clinical trial cohort, and the causes of repertoire differences, possibly disease activity or prior therapy, were left undefined. Baseline diversity similar to that of newly diagnosed patients was observed in trial patients achieving complete response, whereas significantly lower diversity was observed in partial responders and progressors. Newly diagnosed patients were reported to have lower baseline TCR diversity than healthy donors, and relapsed/refractory patients were reported to have lower baseline TCR diversity still. Patients starting nivolumab less than 1 year after ASCT had lower diversity and were excluded from later analyses to avoid confounding by immune reconstitution.

The Qiagen DNeasy kit was used to extract genomic DNA both from unsorted PBMCs and from the negatively selected CD4+ and CD8+ fractions. TCR beta CDR3 regions were subjected to amplification by immunoSEQ multiplex PCR with primers that anneal to V and J segments. A synthetic immune receptor repertoire was used to minimize amplification bias, and any residual bias was removed computationally once sequencing was done. The study's processing was this. Repertoire diversity was quantified as the Shannon entropy index using custom Python scripts. Unsorted, CD4+ and CD8+ repertoires were examined separately, except in combined analyses, for which CD4+ and CD8+ sequences were merged in silico. Clonal expansion was defined as at least a 2-fold frequency increase after treatment relative to C1D1, with a pseudocount of 0.5 for undetected baseline clones. Clones with 0 or 1 copy at C1D1 were defined as singleton clones, while clones with 2 or more copies were defined as non-singleton clones. Clones expanded in unsorted samples were assigned a CD4+, CD8+ or unknown annotation through matching of protein sequences in sorted samples from the same patient. Wilcoxon tests on paired samples were used to test changes in diversity from C1D1 to C4D1. The clones in this table, taken by TCRdb from immuneACCESS, are in-frame only. Not every clone is retained; where verified, under half of the shortfall comes from an unresolved V gene, and the cause of the rest is unknown. V and J calls and clone size follow that table, whereas D and trimming were derived from the DNA. The sample data list about 44,000 clones, and roughly two thirds of these were observed just once. The ten largest account for about 3% of the sample.

The time point label here, explained by the study, means: cycle 4 day 1 (C4D1), after more than five weeks of nivolumab. Relapse after autologous stem cell transplantation had occurred in all trial patients, and cohorts A, B and C were distinguished by prior brentuximab vedotin exposure. The trial cohort included 55 to 65 patients with relapsed/refractory classical Hodgkin lymphoma, and each patient had a best overall response of complete response, partial response or progressive disease. In the multi-cohort phase II CheckMate 205 trial, trial patients received single-agent nivolumab. An independent review committee assessed best overall response by applying the 2007 International Working Group response criteria. Trial PBMCs were collected immediately before nivolumab initiation (C1D1) and during therapy at cycle 2 day 1 and cycle 4 day 1. Peripheral blood was collected in 8 mL Vacutainer Cell Preparation Tubes, from which PBMCs were isolated by centrifugation and then cryopreserved.

Of note for this clone: Its cognate antigen has yet to be identified. No much larger clone is present one base from it, and per-base qualities are unavailable.

Trimming takes 4 bases from V and 1 base from J, and the germline ends sit 10 bases apart. Its CDR3 holds 14 amino acids, cysteine through phenylalanine. Only the CDR3 part of the read is kept: 42 bases, read in frame from the first base. Reading the germline V gene gives CDR1 SGHTA and CDR2 FQGTGA. The chain couples TRBV7-3 to TRBJ1-1; tentative D gene TRBD1, with 5 bases matching. This sequence originates from a human donor with classical Hodgkin lymphoma. Specimen: peripheral blood mononuclear cells (PBMCs), collected before the fourth cycle of nivolumab. The bases are TGTGCCAGCAGCTCCCAGGGTTGGAACACTGAAGCTTTCTTT. This codes for CASSSQGWNTEAFF.